The T cell receptor beta chain under discussion was sequenced for a study of molecular identifiers for immune sequencing clone quantification (dated by TCRdb to the late 2010s). Notes on the research overall: For a replicate experiment, RNA from 20,000 or 100,000 naive CD8 T cells was divided into five aliquots, and four of the five aliquots were sequenced. CD8 T cells were used in a methods study to benchmark molecular-identifier clustering-based TCR repertoire sequencing (MIDCIRS) and TCR RNA copy counting. The research as a whole found: Modeling indicated about three TCR RNA copies recovered per cell, compared with around 11 by digital PCR, which implies a capture efficiency of 25% to 35%. In CMV-specific effector cells, clones with more than 20 RNA copies accounted for over 97% of molecules, whereas in naive cells such clones accounted for under 1%. Spiked-in Jurkat TCR RNA equivalent to a single cell was reported to be detectable even among 980,000 or so naive CD8 T cells. When barcode sub-clustering was left out, chimeric consensus sequences inflated TCR diversity, with chimeras reaching as high as 47%. The naive libraries included spiked-in Jurkat TCR RNA (roughly ten copies' worth), and this Jurkat TCR RNA is not part of the donor repertoire. Highly expanded clone sizes could be underestimated because identical TCR molecules may share a barcode.

Libraries of naive CD8 T cells were built from anywhere between roughly 17,000 and 1,000,000 sorted cells, with 10%, 30% or 50% of the purified RNA used. Naive CD8 T cells, defined as CD8+CD4-CCR7+CD45RA+, were FACS-sorted into RLT Plus buffer on a BD FACSAria II. To test detection sensitivity, Jurkat RNA equivalent to more than eight TCR copies was spiked into samples of roughly 20,000-1,000,000 naive CD8 T cells. CD8 T cells were enriched with RosetteSep CD8+ T Cell Enrichment Cocktail and Ficoll-Paque, followed by ACK red cell lysis. Libraries were constructed by PCR. TCRdb lists the instrument as NextSeq 500. Bulk TCR libraries were made following a previously described method, with the TCR primers given in Table S5. Total RNA was purified with the Qiagen AllPrep DNA/RNA kit. Before analysis, reads from multiple sequencing runs of the same library were pooled. In the authors' own workflow: Reads were retained only if their TCR constant sequence matched exactly, and those retained reads were trimmed to 150 nt and grouped according to their 12-nt molecular barcodes. Reads inside each barcode group were sub-clustered using a 15% Levenshtein threshold, and a quality-weighted consensus sequence was constructed for each RNA molecule. Non-functional sequences were discarded, and so were lower-count sequences lying one edit away from another sequence. Based on fitting two negative binomial distributions, any barcode sub-cluster with under 20% of the maximum read count was discarded. TCRdb ran its own pipeline on the public reads, namely fastp trimming at Q25 and MiXCR clone calling, and kept in-frame beta chains. Rows are combined by CDR3 protein, so each entry shows the most common genes and DNA. V and J calls and clone size were set by TCRdb, not the authors. Within this sample are a few hundred thousand distinct CDR3 sequences, with under 25% of them counted one time only. Of the sample, 0.65% to 0.95% is held by the ten largest clones.

CDR1 SEHNR and CDR2 FQNEAQ are derived from the germline V gene (reference sequence). Including the terminal cysteine and phenylalanine, the CDR3 comprises 12 residues. CDR3 DNA is the only sequence kept; it has 36 bases, read in frame from the first base. The trim is 5 bases for V and 1 base for J, with a gap of 5 bases between the germline ends. This clonotype was recorded at least ten times. The target of this receptor is not known. No base quality information exists; no much larger clone differs at one position. Sequencing was carried out using naive CD8+ T cells from blood, with Jurkat cell RNA spiked in. Per the publication, the cell subset or site label means: FACS-sorted CD8+CD4-CCR7+CD45RA+ naive T cells. The rearrangement joined TRBV7-9 to TRBJ1-2, with no reliable assignment of the D segment. This TCR derives from a human donor in good health. Some libraries in this study had Jurkat cell RNA spiked in. The DNA sequence reads TGTGCCAGCAGCCCTAATAACTATGGCTACACCTTC. Its protein product is CASSPNNYGYTF.